This TCR beta chain was profiled in a study of T cells in Graves' hyperthyroidism and ophthalmopathy. General study findings and limits: Blood held most thyroid clonotypes expanded above 0.001 frequency.

This clonotype came up many times. The antigen is undetermined. Researchers took RNA transcripts and amplified the TCR beta CDR3 regions from them. Researchers ran a first-round RT-PCR on the TCR CDR3 using the HTBI primer set. A single record per CDR3 protein comes from TCRdb applying MiXCR to the multiplex PCR reads. The sample lists roughly 650,000 distinct CDR3 sequences, approximately 15% occurring once. Fresh peripheral blood, about 9.3 ml, yielded the PBMCs. Per the germline V gene, CDR1 is SNHLY and CDR2 is FYNNEI. CDR3 length: 14 amino acids. Trimming pared 4 bases from V and 4 bases from J, leaving 8 bases between.

The TCR sequence derives from a woman in her forties with Graves' ophthalmopathy. The sample consisted of blood. The chain has TRBV2 and TRBJ1-6; unclear D gene. CDR3 residues: CASSARLYNSPLHF. Here the CDR3 DNA reads TGTGCCAGCAGTGCGAGGCTTTATAATTCACCCCTCCACTTT.